The next 9 T cell receptor beta chains were all read from a single sample in a study of blood T cell repertoires in COVID-19. The table came from immunoSEQ multiplex PCR; TCRdb's copy has only in-frame clones and leaves some out. The repertoire holds about 350,000 clones, with about 87% as singletons. The sample was peripheral blood. The receptors stem from a man aged 25-40 years with COVID-19, enrolled during active disease.

The V gene is TRBV7-9, the J gene TRBJ1-4, with a weak D call TRBD1 (5 bases). Trimming pared 4 bases from V and 1 base from J, leaving 7 bases between. The CDR3 extends over 14 amino acids. The germline V gene encodes CDR1 SEHNR and CDR2 FQNEAQ (reference sequence). CDR3 DNA: TGTGCCAGCAGCTCCCAGGGAACTAATGAAAAACTGTTTTTT. Its protein is CASSSQGTNEKLFF.

The chain links TRBV4-1 to TRBJ2-7, with D possibly matching TRBD1 (6 bases). Deletions cut 4 bases from V and 3 bases from J, with 13 bases between. The length of the CDR3 is 14 residues. The germline V gene encodes CDR1 MGHRA and CDR2 YSYEKL. This CDR3 is CASSPRTDSYEQYF. In DNA, the CDR3 is TGCGCCAGCAGCCCCCGGACAGATAGCTACGAGCAGTACTTC.

The gene calls are TRBV25-1 and TRBJ1-4; tentative D call: TRBD1 (6 bases). The CDR3 sequence is 16 residues long. Trimming took 0 bases from V and 7 from J, leaving 15 bases between them. Germline V gives CDR1 MGHDK, CDR2 SYGVNS. The CDR3: CASSEYLETGVEKLFF. CDR3 bases: TGTGCCAGCAGTGAATATCTGGAGACAGGCGTTGAAAAACTGTTTTTT. The full variable domain, in which reference TRBV25-1 and TRBJ1-4 provide the parts outside the CDR3, is EADIYQTPRYLVIGTGKKITLECSQTMGHDKMYWYQQDPGMELHLIHYSYGVNSTEKGDLSSESTVSRIRTEHFPLTLESARPSHTSQYLCASSEYLETGVEKLFFGSGTQLSVL.

V and J are TRBV9 and TRBJ1-1; D may be TRBD1 (5 bases). The length of the CDR3 is 13 residues. The germline gives CDR1 SGDLS, CDR2 YYNGEE. Deletions cut 4 bases from V and 6 bases from J, with 13 bases between. CDR3 DNA sequence: TGTGCCAGCAGCAACCCAGGGAGGGCTGAAGCTTTCTTT. Its protein is CASSNPGRAEAFF.

The chain has TRBV2 and TRBJ2-2; 12 nucleotides match TRBD2. The germline CDR1 and CDR2 sequences are SNHLY and FYNNEI. The CDR3 has 16 amino acids. V was clipped by 4 bases and J by 5 bases; unmatched bases: 5. As DNA, the CDR3 is TGTGCCAGCAGTGTTCCTAGCGGGGGGGTAACCGGGGAGCTGTTTTTT. Translation: CASSVPSGGVTGELFF.

The chain combines TRBV20-1 with TRBJ2-5; 8 positions match TRBD2. Germline assignment: CDR1 DFQATT and CDR2 SNEGSKA (reference sequence). This CDR3 has 11 residues. The V segment lost 7 bases and the J segment 5 bases; nucleotides outside the gene matches: 3. DNA for the CDR3: TGCAGTGTGACGGGAGGGGAGACCCAGTACTTC. This sequence encodes CSVTGGETQYF.

The chain links TRBV6-2 or TRBV6-3 to TRBJ2-2; perhaps TRBD2 as D (6 bases). Between the trimmed V and J ends, which lost 4 bases and 4 bases, there was a span of 16 bases. From germline, CDR1 is MNHEY and CDR2 SVGEGT. This CDR3 has 16 residues. This chain's CDR3 is CASSSLGLARTGELFF. In nucleotides, the CDR3 is TGTGCCAGCAGTTCCCTGGGACTGGCACGCACCGGGGAGCTGTTTTTT.

This chain links TRBV4-1 with TRBJ1-5, with a tentative D call TRBD1 (6 bases). This CDR3 has 16 amino acids. From germline, CDR1 is MGHRA and CDR2 YSYEKL. The ends were cut back, 1 base at V and 3 bases at J, with 13 bases in the middle. The DNA for the CDR3 is TGCGCCAGCAGCCAAGTCGGACAGTCGGTCAATCAGCCCCAGCATTTT. Amino acids: CASSQVGQSVNQPQHF.

V and J are TRBV27 and TRBJ2-7; possibly TRBD2 for D (6 bases). CDR3 length: 14 residues. V lost 2 bases, J lost 1 base, and 9 bases lay in between. Germline assignment: CDR1 MNHEY and CDR2 SMNVEV (reference sequence). CDR3 nucleotide sequence: TGTGCCAGCAGTTTAACCGGGAGATCCTACGAGCAGTACTTC. It yields the protein CASSLTGRSYEQYF.